The 2 T cell receptor beta chains below come from one sample, sequenced in a study of blood T cells in healthy people across ages. A sample-barcoded 5' primer and a J-beta primer mix were used in a second PCR of roughly 7 to 12 cycles. TCRdb reanalysed the 5' RACE reads using MiXCR and keeps one entry per CDR3 protein. The table includes roughly 1,300,000 distinct CDR3 sequences, approximately 59% detected once. Sequencing was carried out using blood. These receptors all come from a man between 18 and 35 years old in good health.

This clonotype was seen a handful of times. The genes are TRBV28 and TRBJ1-4, with 9 positions matching TRBD1. The CDR3 is 15 residues long. V lost 2 bases to trimming and J lost 6 bases; unmatched junction nucleotides: 4. Germline V gene sequence: CDR1 MDHEN, CDR2 SYDVKM. CDR3 protein: CASSLTGDRDEKLFF. DNA for the CDR3: TGTGCCAGCAGTTTAACGGGGGACAGGGATGAAAAACTGTTTTTT.

This clonotype was recorded once. V is TRBV10-3 and J is TRBJ1-2; D gene uncertain. Germline CDR1 ENHRY, CDR2 SYGVKD. V was pared by 3 bases and J by 5 bases, with 16 bases between. The CDR3 totals 15 residues. In nucleotides, the CDR3 is TGTGCCATCAGTGACGAACCTTTTACCCTTTATGGCTACACCTTC. Amino acid sequence: CAISDEPFTLYGYTF.